Listed here are 26 T cell receptor beta chains from one sample, sequenced in a study of chemoradiotherapy in HPV16-positive cancers. The table came from immunoSEQ multiplex PCR; TCRdb's copy has only in-frame clones and leaves some out. The sample shows 7,000 or so clones, 75% to 90% of them seen only once. The source was tumor tissue, collected from a patient who underwent chemoradiotherapy. These receptors were taken from a human donor with HPV-associated anogenital cancer.

The chain combines TRBV5-4 with TRBJ2-3; the D gene is possibly TRBD2 (6 bases). The length of the CDR3 is 15 residues. In germline, CDR1 is SGHNT, CDR2 YYREEE (reference sequence). Trimming took 5 bases from V and 1 from J, leaving 14 bases between them. The CDR3 spells CASRPSVRGTDTQYF. The CDR3 coding sequence is TGTGCCAGCAGACCTAGCGTGAGGGGCACAGATACGCAGTATTTT.

The chain has TRBV5-1 and TRBJ2-7; D may be TRBD1 or TRBD2 (6 bases each). CDR1 is SGHRS, CDR2 YFSETQ, per germline. This CDR3 contains 15 residues. With 0 bases removed from V and 4 bases from J, the gap between germline ends came to 14 bases. The CDR3 loop reads CASSLGGASVYEQYF. For the CDR3, the DNA is TGCGCCAGCAGCTTGGGGGGGGCTAGCGTGTACGAGCAGTACTTC. Supplemented by reference TRBV5-1 and TRBJ2-7, the full variable domain reads KAGVTQTPRYLIKTRGQQVTLSCSPISGHRSVSWYQQTPGQGLQFLFEYFSETQRNKGNFPGRFSGRQFSNSRSEMNVSTLELGDSALYLCASSLGGASVYEQYFGPGTRLTVT.

The chain carries TRBV19 and TRBJ2-5; the D is unclear. Trimming removed 4 bases at V and 1 base at J, with 10 bases between. The CDR3 consists of 14 residues. In germline, CDR1 is LNHDA, CDR2 SQIVND (reference sequence). The CDR3 protein is CASSSGDSQETQYF. For the CDR3, the DNA is TGTGCCAGTAGTAGCGGCGATTCCCAAGAGACCCAGTACTTC.

The gene calls are TRBV7-2 and TRBJ2-1; 9 nucleotides line up with TRBD2. The CDR3 consists of 13 residues. The germline V gene encodes CDR1 SGHTA and CDR2 FQGNSA. V trimming: 5 bases; J trimming: 6 bases; junction bases outside the gene matches: 2. The CDR3, as DNA: TGTGCCAGCAGCGGCGGGAGGGCCAATGAGCAGTTCTTC. Encoded protein: CASSGGRANEQFF.

The V gene is TRBV25-1, the J gene TRBJ2-5; 7 nucleotides match TRBD2. Losses at the gene ends were 1 base for V and 3 bases for J; bases not matched to a gene: 5. Looked up from germline, CDR1 is MGHDK and CDR2 is SYGVNS. CDR3 length: 15 residues. The CDR3, as DNA: TGTGCCAGCAGTGAATGGAGGGGAGGGGAAGAGACCCAGTACTTC. Its protein is CASSEWRGGEETQYF.

The CDR3 DNA follows: TGTGCCAGCAGTGCATCAGGGATATATCAGCCCCAGCATTTT. This encodes CASSASGIYQPQHF. The chain is built from TRBV2 and TRBJ1-5; D perhaps matches TRBD1 (5 bases). CDR1 SNHLY and CDR2 FYNNEI come from the germline V gene. The CDR3 extends over 14 amino acids. V dropped 4 bases and J dropped 5 bases, with 12 bases sitting between them.

This sequence joins TRBV21-1 and TRBJ1-5; the table's D call, TRBD1, was not checked against the DNA. TRBV21-1 is noted as a pseudogene. CDR3 size: 13 residues. CDR3 amino acids: CASSKVGPWPQHF. The CDR3 DNA is TGTGCCAGCAGCAAAGTGGGCCCGTGGCCCCAGCATTTT.

The rearrangement uses TRBV2 and TRBJ2-5; D gene ambiguous. CDR1 is SNHLY and CDR2 is FYNNEI in the germline V gene. CDR3 length equals 12 residues. The V and J ends lost 1 base and 5 bases respectively, with 5 bases between them. CDR3 DNA sequence: TGTGCCAGCAGTGAAGGGAGCGAGACCCAGTACTTC. Translating it yields CASSEGSETQYF.

The V and J genes are TRBV19 and TRBJ2-5; 10 nucleotides align to TRBD2. The trim removed 3 bases at V and 5 bases at J, leaving 3 bases unmatched. This CDR3 region has 14 residues. Germline lookup yields CDR1 LNHDA and CDR2 SQIVND (reference sequence). The CDR3 region is CASSIRLAGETQYF. CDR3 bases: TGTGCCAGTAGTATCCGACTAGCGGGCGAGACCCAGTACTTC.

The CDR3 DNA is TGTGCCAGCAGCCTCAGGACTAGCTACGAGCAGTACTTC. Amino acid sequence: CASSLRTSYEQYF. The rearrangement joins TRBV5-5 to TRBJ2-7, with TRBD2 identical over 7 bases. Germline V CDR1 and CDR2: SGHKS, YYEKEE (reference sequence). The CDR3 covers 13 residues. V lost 4 bases and J lost 3; bases outside the gene matches: 4. Full variable domain (remainder filled in from reference TRBV5-5 and TRBJ2-7): DAGVTQSPTHLIKTRGQQVTLRCSPISGHKSVSWYQQVLGQGPQFIFQYYEKEERGRGNFPDRFSARQFPNYSSELNVNALLLGDSALYLCASSLRTSYEQYFGPGTRLTVT.

Here the CDR3 DNA reads TGTGCCAGCAGCAAAGCGATGGTTAAGGGAGAGGGGGTTTTGCCTGGTGAGCAGTTCTTC. The encoded protein is CASSKAMVKGEGVLPGEQFF. This chain joins TRBV21-1 and TRBJ2-1; TRBD1, the table's D call, lacks a check against the DNA. TRBV21-1 is a pseudogene segment. CDR3 length equals 20 residues.

This clone was detected only a few times. DNA for the CDR3: TGTGCCAGCAGCGTAGATGGTACGGATAGCTATGGCTACACCTTC. As protein: CASSVDGTDSYGYTF. The chain couples TRBV9 to TRBJ1-2; D is uncertain. The CDR3 loop spans 15 amino acids. Germline V lookup: CDR1 SGDLS, CDR2 YYNGEE. V lost 0 bases to trimming and J lost 4 bases, with 13 bases between them.

This chain uses TRBV2 with TRBJ2-7, with 10 bases aligning to TRBD1. CDR1 is SNHLY, CDR2 FYNNEI, per germline. The junction had 13 bases not matched to a gene; V was cut back by 6 bases and J by 5 bases. The CDR3 has 16 residues. CDR3 nucleotide sequence: TGTGCCAGCAGGGACCCGGGACAGGGGTTATCCAACGAGCAGTACTTC. This encodes CASRDPGQGLSNEQYF.

The rearrangement joins TRBV7-9 to TRBJ1-1, with 8 nucleotides matching TRBD1. J was trimmed by 5 bases and V by 1 base; bases with no gene match: 6. Per the germline V gene, CDR1 is SEHNR and CDR2 is FQNEAQ (reference sequence). The CDR3 has 15 amino acids. The CDR3 is CASSLGFQGATEAFF. CDR3 nucleotide sequence: TGTGCCAGCAGCTTAGGATTTCAGGGGGCAACTGAAGCTTTCTTT.

This clone was counted only a few times. V gene TRBV4-3 combines with J gene TRBJ1-4; a weak D match, TRBD1 (5 bases). Germline V gene data show CDR1 as LGHNA and CDR2 as YSLEER. V gave up 1 base and J gave up 7 bases, with 13 bases separating them. The CDR3 covers 15 residues. CDR3 protein: CASSQGGGSGEKLFF. The DNA of the CDR3 is TGCGCCAGCAGCCAAGGTGGGGGATCGGGTGAAAAACTGTTTTTT.

This rearrangement joins TRBV4-3 to TRBJ2-7, with D perhaps assigned TRBD1 or TRBD2 (5 bases each). Germline V lookup: CDR1 LGHNA, CDR2 YSLEER. V was cut by 8 bases and J by 0 bases, with 11 bases left in between. The CDR3 has 13 amino acids. CDR3 loop: CASGRDLSYEQYF. For the CDR3, the DNA is TGCGCCAGCGGCCGGGACCTCTCCTACGAGCAGTACTTC.

The chain combines TRBV18 with TRBJ2-2; 10 positions agree with TRBD2. The CDR3 loop spans 16 amino acids. Germline trimming cut 5 bases from V and 4 bases from J; bases unmatched to any gene: 7. CDR1 is KGHSH and CDR2 is LQKENI in the germline V gene. CDR3: CASSSIAGGGTGELFF. The CDR3 DNA reads TGTGCCAGCTCATCGATAGCGGGAGGCGGCACCGGGGAGCTGTTTTTT.

This rearrangement joins TRBV6-1 to TRBJ2-3; D possibly matches TRBD1 or TRBD2 (5 bases each). This CDR3 comprises 14 residues. With 6 bases removed from V and 3 bases from J, the gap between germline ends came to 13 bases. The germline CDR1 and CDR2 sequences are MNHNS and SASEGT. This chain's CDR3 is CASSRDLETDTQYF. The DNA of the CDR3 is TGTGCCAGCAGCAGGGACCTGGAGACAGATACGCAGTATTTT.

The chain is built from TRBV11-3 and TRBJ2-1; 7 bases align to TRBD2. The CDR3 consists of 15 residues. In germline, CDR1 is SGHNT, CDR2 YENEEA. Losses at the gene ends were 6 bases for V and 5 bases for J; bases not matched to a gene: 10. CDR3 nucleotide sequence: TGTGCCAGCAGGTTTTCGGCTAGCGGAAACAATGAGCAGTTCTTC. Translated, it gives CASRFSASGNNEQFF.

The chain uses TRBV6-1 and TRBJ1-3; no reliable D call. V lost 7 bases and J 2 bases, leaving 9 bases between the germline ends. This CDR3 comprises 13 residues. Per the germline V gene, CDR1 is MNHNS and CDR2 is SASEGT. DNA for the CDR3: TGTGCCAGCACCTTTGGGCCTGGAAACACCATATATTTT. Translated, it gives CASTFGPGNTIYF.

The chain links TRBV11-2 to TRBJ1-4, with D possibly TRBD1 on 5 matching bases. CDR3 length: 13 amino acids. Looked up from germline, CDR1 is SGHAT and CDR2 is FQNNGV. V was trimmed by 5 bases and J by 4 bases, leaving 8 bases between them. CDR3 coding DNA: TGTGCCAGCAGCGACGGGGGTAATGAAAAACTGTTTTTT. It codes for CASSDGGNEKLFF.

The CDR3 region is CASSSADRGFSDTQYF. The CDR3 DNA sequence: TGTGCCAGCAGTTCCGCGGACAGGGGGTTTTCAGATACGCAGTATTTT. The rearrangement joins TRBV11-2 to TRBJ2-3; 10 bases are a match to TRBD1. CDR1 is SGHAT and CDR2 is FQNNGV in the germline V gene. Trimming at V came to 6 bases and at J to 4 bases, leaving 10 bases not matched to a gene. The CDR3 has 16 residues.

Here the CDR3 DNA reads TGTGCCAGCAGCTCGATCGGGGAGAACACTGAAGCTTTCTTT. Residues: CASSSIGENTEAFF. The rearrangement links TRBV11-3 to TRBJ1-1; D is uncertain. Germline V lookup: CDR1 SGHNT, CDR2 YENEEA. The CDR3 loop spans 14 amino acids. V was shortened by 4 bases and J by 1 base, with 10 bases between the two germline ends.

Comment on this clone: Additional DNA sequences in this sample encode the identical CDR3. V and J are TRBV30 and TRBJ2-1; D is possibly TRBD2 (5 bases). CDR3 length: 12 amino acids. CDR1 and CDR2 from the germline V gene are GTSNPN and SVGIG (reference sequence). V was trimmed by 3 bases and J by 6 bases, leaving 9 bases between them. CDR3 bases: TGTGCCTGGAGACTAGGAGGCAATGAGCAGTTCTTC. This translates into CAWRLGGNEQFF.

The chain joins TRBV5-1 to TRBJ2-7; 13 positions match TRBD2. The V and J ends lost 3 bases and 6 bases, in that order; junction bases with no gene match: 3. Germline values: CDR1 SGHRS, CDR2 YFSETQ. CDR3 length equals 14 residues. The CDR3: CASSWTSGSGEQYF. CDR3 sequence (DNA): TGCGCCAGCAGCTGGACTAGCGGGAGCGGCGAGCAGTACTTC.

This chain uses TRBV5-1 with TRBJ2-7; perhaps TRBD1 as D (6 bases). CDR1 is SGHRS, CDR2 YFSETQ, per germline. CDR3 length: 15 residues. Trimming left V 2 bases short and J 0 bases short, with 12 bases between. In DNA, the CDR3 is TGCGCCAGCAGCTTATTACAGGGAACCTCCTACGAGCAGTACTTC. Amino acids: CASSLLQGTSYEQYF.